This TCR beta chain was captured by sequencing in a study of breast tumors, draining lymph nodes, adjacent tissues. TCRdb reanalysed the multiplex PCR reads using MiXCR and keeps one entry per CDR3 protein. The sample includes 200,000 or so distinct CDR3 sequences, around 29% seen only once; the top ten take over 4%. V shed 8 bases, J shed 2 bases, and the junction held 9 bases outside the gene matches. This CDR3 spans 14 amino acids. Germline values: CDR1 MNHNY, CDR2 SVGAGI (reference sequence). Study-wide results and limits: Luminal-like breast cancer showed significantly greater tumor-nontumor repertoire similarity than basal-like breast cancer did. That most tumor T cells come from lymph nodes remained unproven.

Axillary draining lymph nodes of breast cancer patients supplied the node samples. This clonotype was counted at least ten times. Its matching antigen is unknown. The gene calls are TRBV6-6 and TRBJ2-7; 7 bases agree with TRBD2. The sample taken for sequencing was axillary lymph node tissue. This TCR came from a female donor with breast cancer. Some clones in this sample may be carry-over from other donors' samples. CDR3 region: CASQPWEGPYEQYF. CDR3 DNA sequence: TGTGCCAGCCAGCCCTGGGAGGGACCCTACGAGCAGTACTTC.